What follows is one TCR beta chain and its context. It has no known antigen specificity. It has no much larger one-base neighbor in the sample; base qualities were not kept. The junction shows trimming of 3 bases on V and 7 bases on J, and the gene matches do not reach 9 bases of it. The germline V gene provides CDR1 KGHDR and CDR2 SFDVKD. The CDR3 goes from the cysteine to the phenylalanine over 16 residues. The CDR3 DNA has 48 bases and is translated from base 1. The sample belongs to a study of blood T cell repertoires in COVID-19 (TCRdb year 2020). For the study in its entirety: Samples covering the acute and convalescent phases of COVID-19 were provided by collaborators in the United States, Italy and Spain. The samples were drawn from the first 160 participants of the ongoing ImmuneRACE study and from 1,254 subjects provided by 6 global collaborators. The prospective study material was composed of cDNA or gDNA derived from T cells, B-cell-depleted T cells, or PBMCs. The repertoires were released in a freely available public database intended as a resource for research on the immune response to SARS-CoV-2. HLA class I and class II types, where available, came from metadata supplied by the sample provider rather than from assay-based typing. Deeply sampled blood TCRbeta repertoires from subjects exposed to, actively infected with, or recovered from COVID-19 were included in the dataset. Sample metadata almost always included a de-identified subject ID, COVID-19 status, age in years and sex. The research as a whole found: The amount of clinical and demographic metadata varied by source and participant and was provided uncurated.

Another Seattle source contributed samples from volunteer blood donors who had recovered from COVID-19. The collaborating institutions used their own protocols to collect whole blood in K2EDTA tubes. Collaborator samples were shipped for TCRbeta analysis as frozen whole blood, isolated PBMCs, or DNA extracted from either sample type. TCRbeta CDR3 regions were amplified from genomic DNA using the immunoSEQ Assay, a bias-controlled multiplex PCR. For the original study's pipeline: Nucleated cell counts per sample were estimated from amplification of reference gene primers within the assay. To quantify the absolute abundance of each unique TCRbeta CDR3 rearrangement, sequence reads were collapsed and filtered. Productive Simpson clonality was computed per sample as the square root of Simpson's diversity index over productive rearrangements. Sourced from immuneACCESS, this table was stored by TCRdb with only in-frame sequences that have V and J called. A share of the clones is absent; for the studies checked, an unresolved V gene accounts for under half, and the remainder has no known explanation. V, J and clone size reflect that table, while D and trimming were determined from the DNA. The sample includes some 320,000 clones, with about 89% observed a single time. About 8% of the sample is in the top ten clones.

The chain is made from TRBV24-1 and TRBJ2-1; the junction holds 9 bases that match TRBD1. The TCR originated in a woman aged 45-60 years who had recovered from COVID-19. The sequencing input was peripheral blood. This receptor carries the CDR3 CATSDKDRGITNEQFF. Here is the DNA: TGTGCCACCAGTGATAAAGACAGGGGGATCACGAATGAGCAGTTCTTC.